This T cell receptor (beta chain) was recovered during a study of shared clonotypes between healthy human individuals. In the study overall: The donors, two women and a few men, were aged 18 to 49.

General study points: Naive subsets typically showed greater estimated richness than memory subsets.

Remarks on this clone: Its antigen is currently unknown.

The assay was immunoSEQ multiplex PCR, and TCRdb's table has in-frame clones only and misses some. The data show around 510,000 clones, with roughly 95% seen just once and about 0.06% held by the top ten. The sequence derives from a woman aged 30 to 39 in good health. Sequencing was carried out using naive CD4+ T cells sorted from blood. Subset given: CD45RA+ positively selected.

CDR3 coding DNA: TGTGCCAGCAGCCAGCAGGGGGCCGACTACAATGAGCAGTTCTTC. It codes for CASSQQGADYNEQFF. The gene calls are TRBV5-4 and TRBJ2-1, with 8 bases lining up with TRBD1. The CDR3 is made up of 15 amino acids. Germline V gene sequence: CDR1 SGHNT, CDR2 YYREEE (reference sequence). V was clipped by 4 bases and J by 3 bases; unmatched bases: 6.